This TCR beta chain was profiled in a study of PD-L1 blockade in urothelial cancer. With V trimmed by 4 bases and J by 4 bases, 8 bases remained unmatched. The CDR3 has 15 amino acids. The V gene's germline CDR1 is SGDLS and CDR2 YYNGEE. TCRdb's table, derived via immunoSEQ multiplex PCR, lists solely in-frame clones and lacks some. The profile covers roughly 120,000 clones, with less than 85% appearing a single time and 3.2% taken by the ten largest. Time point here: pretreatment peripheral blood. Sequencing was performed on PBMCs, taken around atezolizumab (anti-PD-L1) treatment. This chain joins TRBV9 and TRBJ1-1; TRBD1 aligns across 9 bases. This receptor was identified in a man between 50 and 59 years old with urothelial cancer. CDR3 sequence (DNA): TGTGCCAGCAGCACCCGTGGGACAGGGATCACTGAAGCTTTCTTT. Translated, it gives CASSTRGTGITEAFF.